A selection of T cell receptor beta chains follows, all from one sample in a study of cytomegalovirus exposure and HLA in healthy donors. Clones were read by immunoSEQ multiplex PCR, and TCRdb kept only the in-frame ones, dropping some. Of over 130,000 clones listed, around 79% are singletons. Sequencing was carried out using PBMCs. The receptors here all came from a human donor in good health. The CDR3 runs from the conserved cysteine through the conserved F or W. A D gene is named only where the DNA matches it firmly. The size of a clone is reported for some rows only, either as once, few or many, or as a class for expanded clones.

clone_size	v_call	j_call	d_call	cdr3_aa	cdr3_nt
once	TRBV20-1	TRBJ1-4	TRBD1	CSAPGGEKLFF	TGCAGTGCTCCAGGGGGTGAAAAACTGTTTTTT
.	TRBV7-9	TRBJ1-1	.	CASSLGAANTEAFF	TGTGCCAGCAGCTTAGGGGCAGCGAACACTGAAGCTTTCTTT
once	TRBV7-6	TRBJ1-1	TRBD1	CASSPNRPGQEPNTEAFF	TGTGCCAGCAGCCCCAACCGGCCGGGACAGGAACCGAACACTGAAGCTTTCTTT
.	TRBV7-9	TRBJ1-6	.	CASSLGWAGGVSPLHF	TGTGCCAGCAGCTTAGGGTGGGCAGGAGGAGTTTCACCCCTCCACTTT
.	TRBV5-6	TRBJ2-7	.	CASRTGTGEQYF	TGTGCCAGCAGGACAGGGACTGGCGAGCAGTACTTC
.	TRBV28	TRBJ2-3	TRBD2	CASYALGREATDTQYF	TGTGCCAGCTATGCCTTAGGGCGGGAGGCAACAGATACGCAGTATTTT
.	TRBV7-3	TRBJ2-2	TRBD2	CASSSGLAATGELFF	TGTGCCAGCAGCTCGGGACTAGCGGCGACCGGGGAGCTGTTTTTT
.	TRBV5-4	TRBJ1-1	TRBD1	CASSSKPTGRNTEAFF	TGTGCCAGCAGCTCGAAGCCGACAGGGCGGAACACTGAAGCTTTCTTT
.	TRBV11-2	TRBJ2-5	TRBD1	CASSVRGHETQYF	TGTGCCAGCAGCGTCAGGGGGCACGAGACCCAGTACTTC
once	TRBV5-1	TRBJ1-6	TRBD1	CASSRRRDRGSPLHF	TGCGCCAGCAGTCGTCGCCGGGACAGGGGATCACCCCTCCACTTT
.	TRBV6-4	TRBJ1-5	TRBD1	CASSGTETGEKKSNQPQHF	TGTGCCAGCAGTGGGACGGAGACAGGGGAAAAAAAGAGCAATCAGCCCCAGCATTTT
.	TRBV6-6	TRBJ1-2	.	CATAAAPDYGYTF	TGTGCCACAGCAGCGGCTCCCGACTATGGCTACACCTTC